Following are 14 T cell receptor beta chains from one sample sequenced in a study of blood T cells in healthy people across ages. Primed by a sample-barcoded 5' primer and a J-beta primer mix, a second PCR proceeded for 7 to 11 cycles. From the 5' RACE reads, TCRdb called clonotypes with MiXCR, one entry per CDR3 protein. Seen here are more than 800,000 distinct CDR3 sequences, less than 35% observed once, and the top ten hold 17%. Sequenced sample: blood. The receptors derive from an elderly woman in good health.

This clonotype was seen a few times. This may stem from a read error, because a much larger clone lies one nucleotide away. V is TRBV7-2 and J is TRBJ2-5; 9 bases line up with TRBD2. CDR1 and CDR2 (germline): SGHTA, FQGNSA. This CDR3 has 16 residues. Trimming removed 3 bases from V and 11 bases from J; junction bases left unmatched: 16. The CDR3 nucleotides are TGTGCCAGCAGCTTCTTTAGCGGGGGTCTAACCAATGAGCAGTACTTC. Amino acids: CASSFFSGGLTNEQYF.

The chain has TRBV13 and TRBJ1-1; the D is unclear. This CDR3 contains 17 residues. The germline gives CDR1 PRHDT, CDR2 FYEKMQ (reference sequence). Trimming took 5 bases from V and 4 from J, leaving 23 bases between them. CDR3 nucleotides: TGTGCCAGCAGCCCAAATAAATACGGAGACTTTCTCACTGAAGCTTTCTTT. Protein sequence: CASSPNKYGDFLTEAFF.

The CDR3 region is CASSSIGGPQHF. The CDR3 coding sequence is TGTGCCAGCAGTTCAATCGGGGGGCCCCAGCATTTT. The genes are TRBV7-2 and TRBJ1-5, with D tentatively TRBD1 (5 bases). CDR1 is SGHTA, CDR2 FQGNSA, per germline. Trimming stripped 6 bases from V and 9 bases from J, with 12 bases between. CDR3 size: 12 residues.

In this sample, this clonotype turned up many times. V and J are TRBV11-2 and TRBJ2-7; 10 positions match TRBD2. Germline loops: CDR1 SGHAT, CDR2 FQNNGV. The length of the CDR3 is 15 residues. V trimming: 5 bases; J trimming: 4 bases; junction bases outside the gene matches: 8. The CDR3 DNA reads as TGTGCCAGCAGCCCCAGCGGGGGGGCCTCGTACGAGCAGTACTTC. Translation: CASSPSGGASYEQYF. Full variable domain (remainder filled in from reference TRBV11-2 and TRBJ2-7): EAGVAQSPRYKIIEKRQSVAFWCNPISGHATLYWYQQILGQGPKLLIQFQNNGVVDDSQLPKDRFSAERLKGVDSTLKIQPAKLEDSAVYLCASSPSGGASYEQYFGPGTRLTVT.

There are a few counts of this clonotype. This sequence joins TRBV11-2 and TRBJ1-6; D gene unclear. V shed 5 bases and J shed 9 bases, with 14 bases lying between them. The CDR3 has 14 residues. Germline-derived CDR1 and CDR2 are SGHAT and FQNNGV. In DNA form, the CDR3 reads TGTGCCAGCAGCCCTGAGACCTGGGGTTCACCCCTCCACTTT. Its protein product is CASSPETWGSPLHF. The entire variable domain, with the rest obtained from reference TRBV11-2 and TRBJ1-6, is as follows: EAGVAQSPRYKIIEKRQSVAFWCNPISGHATLYWYQQILGQGPKLLIQFQNNGVVDDSQLPKDRFSAERLKGVDSTLKIQPAKLEDSAVYLCASSPETWGSPLHFGNGTRLTVT.

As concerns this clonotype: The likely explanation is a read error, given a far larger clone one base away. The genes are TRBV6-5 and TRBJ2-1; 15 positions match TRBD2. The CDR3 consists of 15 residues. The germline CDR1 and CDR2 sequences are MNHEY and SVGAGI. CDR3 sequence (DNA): TGTGTCAGCAGCCAGGGGACTAGCGGGGGGAATGAGCAGTTCTTC. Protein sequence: CVSSQGTSGGNEQFF.

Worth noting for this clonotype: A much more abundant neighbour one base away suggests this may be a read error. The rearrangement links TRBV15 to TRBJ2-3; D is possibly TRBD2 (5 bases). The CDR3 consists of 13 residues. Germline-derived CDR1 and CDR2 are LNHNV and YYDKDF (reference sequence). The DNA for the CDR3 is TGTGCCACCAGCAGCCTAGCTACAGATGCGCAGTATTTT. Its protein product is CATSSLATDAQYF.

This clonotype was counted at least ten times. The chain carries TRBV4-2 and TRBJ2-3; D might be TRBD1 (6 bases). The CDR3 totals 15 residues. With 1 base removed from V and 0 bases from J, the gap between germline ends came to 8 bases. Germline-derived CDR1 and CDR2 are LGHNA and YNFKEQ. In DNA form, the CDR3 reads TGTGCCAGCAGCCAAGGGGGACATAGCACAGATACGCAGTATTTT. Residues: CASSQGGHSTDTQYF.

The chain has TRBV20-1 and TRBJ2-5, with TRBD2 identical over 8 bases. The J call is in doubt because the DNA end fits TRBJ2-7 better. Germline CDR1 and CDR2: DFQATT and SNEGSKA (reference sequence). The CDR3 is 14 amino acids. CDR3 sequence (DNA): TGCAGTGCCCCCGGGGGGGACGGCTCCTACGAGCAGTACTTC. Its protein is CSAPGGDGSYEQYF.

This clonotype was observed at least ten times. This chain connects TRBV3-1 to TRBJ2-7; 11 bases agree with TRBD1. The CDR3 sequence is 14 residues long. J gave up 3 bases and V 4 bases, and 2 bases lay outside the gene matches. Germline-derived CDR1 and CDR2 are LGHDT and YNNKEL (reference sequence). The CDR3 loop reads CASSPDRGHYEQYF. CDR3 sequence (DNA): TGTGCCAGCAGCCCGGACAGGGGGCACTACGAGCAGTACTTC.

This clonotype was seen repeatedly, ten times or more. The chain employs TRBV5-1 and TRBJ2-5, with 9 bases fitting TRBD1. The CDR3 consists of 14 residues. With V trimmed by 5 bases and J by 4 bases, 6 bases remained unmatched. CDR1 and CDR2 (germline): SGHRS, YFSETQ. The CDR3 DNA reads TGCGCCAGCAGTAAACAGGGGGCTACAGAGACCCAGTACTTC. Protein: CASSKQGATETQYF.

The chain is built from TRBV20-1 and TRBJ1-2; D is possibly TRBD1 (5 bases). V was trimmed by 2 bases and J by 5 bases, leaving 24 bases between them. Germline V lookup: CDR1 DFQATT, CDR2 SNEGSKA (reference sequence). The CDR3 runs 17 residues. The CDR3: CSARPRDFPIMAYGYTF. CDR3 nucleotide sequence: TGCAGTGCTAGACCACGGGACTTCCCTATAATGGCATATGGCTACACCTTC.

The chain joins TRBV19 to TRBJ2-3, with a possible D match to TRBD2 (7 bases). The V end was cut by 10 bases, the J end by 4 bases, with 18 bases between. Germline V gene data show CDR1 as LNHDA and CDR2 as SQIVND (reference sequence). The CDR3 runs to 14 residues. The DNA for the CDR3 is TGTGCCACTCATAGGGGGGGCGCTTCAGATACGCAGTATTTT. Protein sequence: CATHRGGASDTQYF.

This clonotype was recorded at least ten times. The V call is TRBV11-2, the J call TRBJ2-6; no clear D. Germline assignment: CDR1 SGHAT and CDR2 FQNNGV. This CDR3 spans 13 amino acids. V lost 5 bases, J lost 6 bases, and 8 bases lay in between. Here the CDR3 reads CASSNQVANVLTF. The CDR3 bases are TGTGCCAGCAGCAACCAGGTGGCCAACGTCCTGACTTTC.